These T cell receptor beta chains were read from a single sample in a study of breast tumors, draining lymph nodes, adjacent tissues. TCRdb re-called the multiplex PCR reads through MiXCR, storing one row per CDR3 protein. The sample carries 150,000 to 200,000 distinct CDR3 sequences, 25% to 40% recorded once. Sequenced: axillary lymph node tissue. These receptors were collected from a female donor with breast cancer. Some clones in this sample may be carry-over from other donors' samples. The CDR3 runs from the conserved cysteine through the conserved F or W. A D gene is named only where the DNA matches it firmly. Clone size is not always given. Where it is, it says once, few, many or a class for expanded clones.

.,TRBV29-1,TRBJ1-1,TRBD1,TGCAGCGTTGAAGAGGACAGGGATGAAGCTTTCTTT,CSVEEDRDEAFF
once,TRBV11-2,TRBJ1-5,.,TGTGCCAGCTGCCCCACAGGGCCACGGACAGATACGCAGCATTTT,CASCPTGPRTDTQHF
many,TRBV5-1,TRBJ2-3,.,TGCGCCAGCAGCCATGCAAGCGGGTCCCTCACAGATACGCAGTATTTT,CASSHASGSLTDTQYF
large,TRBV11-3,TRBJ2-7,.,TGTGCCAGCAGCTCACCCATTACAGGGCTTACCTACGAGCAGTACTTC,CASSSPITGLTYEQYF
few,TRBV5-4,TRBJ1-3,.,TGTGCCAGCAGCTTGGATACAAAGGGAAACACCATATATTTT,CASSLDTKGNTIYF
many,TRBV30,TRBJ2-5,.,TGTGCCTGGAGTGTTTCGGGAGAGACCCAGTACTTC,CAWSVSGETQYF
.,TRBV7-7,TRBJ1-1,.,TGTGCTAGCAGCCATGGAAAGAACACTGAAGCTTTCTTT,CASSHGKNTEAFF
many,TRBV5-1,TRBJ2-5,.,TGCGCCAGCAGTGTCGGGTCCAGGTCCTCAGAGACCCAGTACTTC,CASSVGSRSSETQYF
many,TRBV7-9,TRBJ2-3,TRBD2,TGTGCCAGCGGCAAAGCGGGGGGGTCCTCCCATACGCAGTATTTT,CASGKAGGSSHTQYF
.,TRBV5-1,TRBJ2-6,TRBD1,TGCGCCAGCAGCGCATCCGGGACAGCTGCCAACGTCCTGACTTTC,CASSASGTAANVLTF
many,TRBV19,TRBJ2-5,.,TGTGCCAGTAGTATAAGGGGGACCCAGTACTTC,CASSIRGTQYF
many,TRBV12-3/TRBV12-4,TRBJ1-5,.,TGTGCCAGCAGCCAGGGACCAAATCAGCCCCAGCATTTT,CASSQGPNQPQHF
many,TRBV20-1,TRBJ2-3,.,TGCAGTGCCCAATCTAGCGCACTCCTCACAGATACGCAGTATTTT,CSAQSSALLTDTQYF
many,TRBV29-1,TRBJ2-1,.,TGCAGCGTTGAAGGCATTTGGGACCGAAGGCCCAATGAGCAGTTCTTC,CSVEGIWDRRPNEQFF
few,TRBV6-2/TRBV6-3,TRBJ2-1,.,TGTGCCAGCAATCCTGTGGGGGAGGCGAGAGGGGGGAATGAGCAGTTCTTC,CASNPVGEARGGNEQFF
many,TRBV12-3/TRBV12-4,TRBJ2-7,.,TGTGCCAGCAGTTTTGCCAGCTACGAGCAGTACTTC,CASSFASYEQYF
many,TRBV11-3,TRBJ2-1,TRBD1,TGTGCCAGCAGCCCGGGACAGGGGGCCTATGAGCAGTTCTTC,CASSPGQGAYEQFF
.,TRBV12-5,TRBJ2-3,.,TGTGCTAGTGGTTTGGACAGGGAGAGACCCAGTACGCAGTATTTT,CASGLDRERPSTQYF
many,TRBV4-2,TRBJ2-3,TRBD2,TGTGCCAGCAGCCAAGGGACTAGCGGGGGGGCGGATACGCAGTATTTT,CASSQGTSGGADTQYF
many,TRBV7-2,TRBJ2-1,TRBD2,TGTGCCAGCAGCTTACTGGGGGGGGGGAACAATGAGCAGTTCTTC,CASSLLGGGNNEQFF
.,TRBV2,TRBJ2-2,.,TGTGCCAGCAGCTCCGGGACAGGGGAGCTGTTTTTT,CASSSGTGELFF
.,TRBV12-3/TRBV12-4,TRBJ2-5,TRBD1,TGTGCCAACTCTGCGACAGGGGCCCAGTACTTC,CANSATGAQYF
many,TRBV7-3,TRBJ1-5,.,TGTGCCAGCAGCTTGGACAGATATCAGCCCCAGCATTTT,CASSLDRYQPQHF
few,TRBV3-1,TRBJ1-4,TRBD1,TGTGCCAGCAACCAGGGGACAGACATAGAAAAACTGTTTTTT,CASNQGTDIEKLFF
many,TRBV5-1,TRBJ2-2,.,TGCGCCAGCAGCTTGGTGCAAGGGGCTACCGGGGAGCTGTTTTTT,CASSLVQGATGELFF
many,TRBV24-1,TRBJ2-1,TRBD1,TGTGCCACCAGTGACCGGACAGGCCTAGAGCAGTTCTTC,CATSDRTGLEQFF
many,TRBV2,TRBJ1-5,.,TGTGCCAGCAGTGAGCACGGCAACAATCAGCCCCAGCATTTT,CASSEHGNNQPQHF
few,TRBV6-1,TRBJ1-2,.,TGTGCCAGCAGTGAAGCGCCGCAGGGCGGCTATGGCTACACCTTC,CASSEAPQGGYGYTF
many,TRBV19,TRBJ2-5,TRBD1,TGTGCCAGTAGTATGCAGGGGGCGAAGACCCAGTACTTC,CASSMQGAKTQYF